This TCR beta chain was identified during a study of regulatory T cells in long-lasting Graves disease. Study at large: Persistence in Graves' disease denoted antithyroid drug use beyond 5 years alongside positive TSH receptor antibodies. Regarding the study as a whole: Persistent Graves' cases showed lower TCR diversity than newly diagnosed cases. Favored usage of TRBV28, TRBJ1-2 and TRBJ2-5 was recorded in persistent disease. Small numbers of samples may have cut accuracy.

The CDR3 totals 15 residues. Per germline, CDR1 MDHEN and CDR2 SYDVKM. V was cut by 5 bases and J by 7 bases, with 15 bases left in between. This clonotype was detected ten times or more. The antigen is undetermined. Time point in this sample: persistent/refractory GD, antithyroid drugs over 5 years with positive TRAb. From RNA extracted from PBMCs, the TCR library was made. Sequencing libraries for TCR beta were prepared with iRepertoire HTBI primers and Arm-PCR of CDR3 regions. Via MiXCR, TCRdb re-called the multiplex PCR reads, giving one row per CDR3 protein. The sample has around 400,000 distinct CDR3 sequences, about 25% seen once.

The TCR comes from a female donor with Graves disease. Sequencing was performed on peripheral blood mononuclear cells (PBMCs), taken when the disease was refractory, from a patient treated with antithyroid drugs. The rearrangement links TRBV28 to TRBJ1-6, with a possible D match to TRBD1 (6 bases). The CDR3 region has the DNA TGTGCCAGCAGTCCAAGGGGGGGGATGAATTCACCCCTCCACTTT. The encoded protein is CASSPRGGMNSPLHF.